This TCR beta chain was sequenced for a study of shared clonotypes between healthy human individuals. As for the study in general: A couple of women and three men aged 18 to 49 made up the donors. Every donor yielded three CD4 naive, three CD4 memory, two CD8 naive and one CD8 memory plate. Study outcomes and limitations: Shared clonotypes: about 4.6% naive CD4, roughly 3.8% naive CD8, less than 2.5% memory CD4, 0.4% memory CD8. Some clonotypes were shared by all four sorted-subset donors, while others were not shared. The non-shared ones had lower generation probabilities than the shared ones.

Concerning this clone itself: Antigen: not known.

Trimming took 4 bases from V and 9 from J; bases not matched to a gene: 8. CDR1 is SGHNT and CDR2 is YYREEE in the germline V gene (reference sequence). The CDR3 has 14 amino acids. Generated by immunoSEQ multiplex PCR, the TCRdb table keeps only in-frame clones and is missing some. The profile shows around 2,000,000 clones, roughly 95% of them singletons. The clonotype originates from a man younger than 35 in good health. This chain uses TRBV5-4 with TRBJ2-1, with 9 bases lining up with TRBD2. Specimen: naive CD4+ T cells sorted from blood. Subset reported: CD45RA+ positively selected. CDR3 in DNA: TGTGCCAGCAGCAGGCAGGCTAGCGGGACTGAGCAGTTCTTC. Residues: CASSRQASGTEQFF.